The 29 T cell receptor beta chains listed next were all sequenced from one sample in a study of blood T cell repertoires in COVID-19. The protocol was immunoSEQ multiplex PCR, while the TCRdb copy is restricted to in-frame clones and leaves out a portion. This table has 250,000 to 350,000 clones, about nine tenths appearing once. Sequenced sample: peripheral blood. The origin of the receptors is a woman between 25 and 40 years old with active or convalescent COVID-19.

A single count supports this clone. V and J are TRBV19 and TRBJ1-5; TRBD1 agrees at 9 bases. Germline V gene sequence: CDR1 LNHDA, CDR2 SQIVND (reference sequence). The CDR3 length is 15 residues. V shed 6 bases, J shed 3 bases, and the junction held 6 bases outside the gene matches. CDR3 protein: CASRVRDRDNQPQHF. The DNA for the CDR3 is TGTGCCAGTAGGGTCCGGGACAGGGACAATCAGCCCCAGCATTTT.

Here the CDR3 reads CASSTGEGSYNEQFF. The CDR3 coding sequence is TGTGCCAGCAGTACGGGGGAAGGGTCCTACAATGAGCAGTTCTTC. V and J are TRBV6-2 or TRBV6-3 and TRBJ2-1; possibly TRBD2 for D (6 bases). Germline CDR1 MNHEY, CDR2 SVGEGT. V lost 5 bases and J lost 1, with 12 bases in between. The CDR3 is made up of 15 amino acids.

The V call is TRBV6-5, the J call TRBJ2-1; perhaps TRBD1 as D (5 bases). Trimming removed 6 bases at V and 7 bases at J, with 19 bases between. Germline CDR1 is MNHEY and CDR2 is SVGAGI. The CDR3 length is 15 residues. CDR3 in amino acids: CASSSLIGAWNEQFF. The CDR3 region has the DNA TGTGCCAGCAGCTCACTAATAGGGGCTTGGAATGAGCAGTTCTTC.

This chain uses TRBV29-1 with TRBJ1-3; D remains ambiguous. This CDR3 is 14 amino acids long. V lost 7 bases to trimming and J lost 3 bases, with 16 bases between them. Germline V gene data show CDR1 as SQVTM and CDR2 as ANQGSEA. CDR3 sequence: CSALLTRGGNTIYF. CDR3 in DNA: TGCAGCGCCCTCCTGACTCGGGGTGGAAACACCATATATTTT.

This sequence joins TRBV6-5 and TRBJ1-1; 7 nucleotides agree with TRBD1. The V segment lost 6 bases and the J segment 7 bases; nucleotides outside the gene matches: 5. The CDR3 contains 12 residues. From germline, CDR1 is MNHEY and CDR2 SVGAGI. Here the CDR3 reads CASRRQGSEAFF. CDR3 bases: TGTGCCAGCAGGAGACAGGGTAGTGAAGCTTTCTTT.

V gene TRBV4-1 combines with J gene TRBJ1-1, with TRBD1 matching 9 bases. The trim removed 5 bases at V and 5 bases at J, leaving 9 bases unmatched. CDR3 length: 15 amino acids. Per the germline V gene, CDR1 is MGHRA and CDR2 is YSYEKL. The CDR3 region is CASSYRTGVETEAFF. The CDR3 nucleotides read TGCGCCAGCAGCTATCGGACAGGGGTGGAGACTGAAGCTTTCTTT.

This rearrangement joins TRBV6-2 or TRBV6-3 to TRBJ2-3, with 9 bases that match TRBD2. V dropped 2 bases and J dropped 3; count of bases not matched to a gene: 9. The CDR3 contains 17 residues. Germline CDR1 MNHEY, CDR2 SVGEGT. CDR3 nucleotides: TGTGCCAGCAGTTACGACACTCGGCGGGGGGGAACAGATACGCAGTATTTT. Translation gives CASSYDTRRGGTDTQYF.

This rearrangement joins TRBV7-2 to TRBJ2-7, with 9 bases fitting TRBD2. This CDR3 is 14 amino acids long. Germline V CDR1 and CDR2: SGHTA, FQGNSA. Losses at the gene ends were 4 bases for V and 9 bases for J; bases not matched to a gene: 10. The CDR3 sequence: CASSSPRGGAGQYF. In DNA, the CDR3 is TGTGCCAGCAGCTCCCCTCGCGGGGGGGCCGGGCAGTACTTC.

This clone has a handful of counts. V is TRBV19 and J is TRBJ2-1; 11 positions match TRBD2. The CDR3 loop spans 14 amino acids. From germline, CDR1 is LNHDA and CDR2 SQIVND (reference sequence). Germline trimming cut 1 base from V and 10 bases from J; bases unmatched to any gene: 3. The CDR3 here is CASSIVASGGEQFF. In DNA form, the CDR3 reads TGTGCCAGTAGTATAGTCGCTAGCGGGGGGGAGCAGTTCTTC.

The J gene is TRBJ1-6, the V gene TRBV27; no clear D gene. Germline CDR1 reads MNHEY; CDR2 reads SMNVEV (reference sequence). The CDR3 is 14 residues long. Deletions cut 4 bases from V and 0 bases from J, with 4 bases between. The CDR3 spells CASSSRSYNSPLHF. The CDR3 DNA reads TGTGCCAGCAGTTCCCGCTCCTATAATTCACCCCTCCACTTT.

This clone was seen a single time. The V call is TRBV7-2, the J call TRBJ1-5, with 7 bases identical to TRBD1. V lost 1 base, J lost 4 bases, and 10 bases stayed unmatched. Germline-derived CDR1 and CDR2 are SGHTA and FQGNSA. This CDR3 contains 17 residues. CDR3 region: CASSLGTGIFSNQPQHF. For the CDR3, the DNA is TGTGCCAGCAGCTTAGGGACAGGTATCTTTAGTAATCAGCCCCAGCATTTT.

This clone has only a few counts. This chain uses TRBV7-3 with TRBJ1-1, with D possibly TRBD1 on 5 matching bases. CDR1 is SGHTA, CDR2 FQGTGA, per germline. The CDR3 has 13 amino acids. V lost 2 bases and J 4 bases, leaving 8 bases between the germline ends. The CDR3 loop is CASSLSGGTEAFF. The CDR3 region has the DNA TGTGCCAGCAGCTTATCGGGGGGCACTGAAGCTTTCTTT.

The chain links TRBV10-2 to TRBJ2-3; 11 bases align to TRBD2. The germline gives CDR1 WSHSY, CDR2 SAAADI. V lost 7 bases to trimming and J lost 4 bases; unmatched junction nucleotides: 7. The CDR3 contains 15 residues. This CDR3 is CASTKTSGVPDTQYF. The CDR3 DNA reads TGCGCCAGCACCAAGACTAGCGGGGTTCCAGATACGCAGTATTTT.

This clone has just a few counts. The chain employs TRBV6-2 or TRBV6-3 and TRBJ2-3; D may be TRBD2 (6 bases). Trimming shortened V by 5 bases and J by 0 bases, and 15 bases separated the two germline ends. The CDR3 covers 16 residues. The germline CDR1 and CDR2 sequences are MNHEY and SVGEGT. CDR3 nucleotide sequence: TGTGCCAGCAGTCCGCATGGAGGGATGAGCACAGATACGCAGTATTTT. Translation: CASSPHGGMSTDTQYF.

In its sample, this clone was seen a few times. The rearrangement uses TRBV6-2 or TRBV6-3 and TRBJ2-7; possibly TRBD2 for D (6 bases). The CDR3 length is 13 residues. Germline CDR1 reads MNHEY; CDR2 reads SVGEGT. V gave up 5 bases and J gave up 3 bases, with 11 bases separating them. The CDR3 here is CASSRGGVYEQYF. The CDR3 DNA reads TGTGCCAGCAGTAGAGGAGGGGTCTACGAGCAGTACTTC.

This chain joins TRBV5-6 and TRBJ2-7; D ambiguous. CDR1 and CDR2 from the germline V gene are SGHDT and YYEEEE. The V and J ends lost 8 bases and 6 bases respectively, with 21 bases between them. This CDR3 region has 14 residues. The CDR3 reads CASTPRGIGFEQYF. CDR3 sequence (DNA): TGTGCCAGTACCCCCCGCGGCATCGGATTCGAGCAGTACTTC.

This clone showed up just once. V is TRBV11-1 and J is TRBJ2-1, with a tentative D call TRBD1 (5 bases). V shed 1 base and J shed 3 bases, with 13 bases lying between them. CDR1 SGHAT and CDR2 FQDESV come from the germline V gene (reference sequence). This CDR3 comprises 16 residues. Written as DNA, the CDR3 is TGTGCCAGCAGCTTAGATCGTCAGGGCCTCTACAATGAGCAGTTCTTC. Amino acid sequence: CASSLDRQGLYNEQFF.

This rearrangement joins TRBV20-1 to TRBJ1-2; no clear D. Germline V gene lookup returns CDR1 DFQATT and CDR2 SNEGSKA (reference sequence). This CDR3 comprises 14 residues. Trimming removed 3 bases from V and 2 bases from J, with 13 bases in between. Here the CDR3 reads CSASPGGINYGYTF. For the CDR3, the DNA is TGCAGTGCTAGTCCAGGAGGCATCAACTATGGCTACACCTTC.

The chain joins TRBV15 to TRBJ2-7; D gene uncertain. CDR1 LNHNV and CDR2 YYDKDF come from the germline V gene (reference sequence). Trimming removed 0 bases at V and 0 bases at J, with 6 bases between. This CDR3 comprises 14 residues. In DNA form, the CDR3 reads TGTGCCACCAGCAGAGATACCAGCTCCTACGAGCAGTACTTC. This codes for CATSRDTSSYEQYF. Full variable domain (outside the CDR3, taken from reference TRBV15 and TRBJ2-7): DAMVIQNPRYQVTQFGKPVTLSCSQTLNHNVMYWYQQKSSQAPKLLFHYYDKDFNNEADTPDNFQSRRPNTSFCFLDIRSPGLGDTAMYLCATSRDTSSYEQYFGPGTRLTVT.

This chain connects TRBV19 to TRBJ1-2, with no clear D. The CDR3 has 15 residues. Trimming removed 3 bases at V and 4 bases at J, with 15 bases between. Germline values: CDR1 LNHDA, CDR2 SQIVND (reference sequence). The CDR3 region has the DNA TGTGCCAGTAGTATTGTCACCGGTGGAGCCTATGGCTACACCTTC. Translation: CASSIVTGGAYGYTF.

CDR3 sequence: CASSQSARNSPLHF. The CDR3 region has the DNA TGTGCCAGCAGCCAAAGCGCCCGGAATTCACCCCTCCACTTT. The chain has TRBV3-1 (or the pseudogene TRBV3-2) and TRBJ1-6; the D is unclear. The CDR3 consists of 14 residues. Trimming shortened V by 2 bases and J by 7 bases, and 9 bases separated the two germline ends. Germline V lookup: CDR1 LGHDT, CDR2 YNNKEL (reference sequence).

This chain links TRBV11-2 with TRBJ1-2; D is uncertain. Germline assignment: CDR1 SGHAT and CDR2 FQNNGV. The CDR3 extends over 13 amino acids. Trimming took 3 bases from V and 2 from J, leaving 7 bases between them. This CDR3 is CASSFGLNYGYTF. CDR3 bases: TGTGCCAGCAGCTTTGGGCTCAACTATGGCTACACCTTC.

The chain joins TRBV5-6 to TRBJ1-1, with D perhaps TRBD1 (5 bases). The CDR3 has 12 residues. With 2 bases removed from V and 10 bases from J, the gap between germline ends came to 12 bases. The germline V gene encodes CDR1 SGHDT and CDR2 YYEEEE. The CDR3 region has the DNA TGTGCCAGCAGCTTATCGACAGACGGAGCTTTCTTT. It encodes CASSLSTDGAFF.

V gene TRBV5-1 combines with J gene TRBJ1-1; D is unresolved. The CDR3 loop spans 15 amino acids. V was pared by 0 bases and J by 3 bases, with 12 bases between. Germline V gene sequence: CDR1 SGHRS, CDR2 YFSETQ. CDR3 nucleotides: TGCGCCAGCAGCTTGGTCGGCCTAGCGGACACTGAAGCTTTCTTT. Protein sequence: CASSLVGLADTEAFF. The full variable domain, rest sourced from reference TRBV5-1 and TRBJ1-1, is KAGVTQTPRYLIKTRGQQVTLSCSPISGHRSVSWYQQTPGQGLQFLFEYFSETQRNKGNFPGRFSGRQFSNSRSEMNVSTLELGDSALYLCASSLVGLADTEAFFGQGTRLTVV.

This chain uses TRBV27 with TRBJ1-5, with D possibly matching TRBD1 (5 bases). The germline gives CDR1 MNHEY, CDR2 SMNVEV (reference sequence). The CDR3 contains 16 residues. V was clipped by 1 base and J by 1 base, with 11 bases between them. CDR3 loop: CASSLFRVSSNQPQHF. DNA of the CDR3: TGTGCCAGCAGTTTATTCAGGGTTTCGAGCAATCAGCCCCAGCATTTT.

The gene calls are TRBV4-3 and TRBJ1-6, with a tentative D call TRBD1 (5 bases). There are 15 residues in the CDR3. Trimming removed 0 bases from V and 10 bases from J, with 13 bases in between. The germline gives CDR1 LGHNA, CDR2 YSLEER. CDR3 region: CASSQESGRWSPLHF. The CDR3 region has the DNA TGCGCCAGCAGCCAAGAGTCAGGGCGGTGGTCACCCCTCCACTTT.

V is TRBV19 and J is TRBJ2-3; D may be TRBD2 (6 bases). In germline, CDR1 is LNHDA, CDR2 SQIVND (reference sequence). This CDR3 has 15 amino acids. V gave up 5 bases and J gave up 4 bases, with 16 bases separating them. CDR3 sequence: CASSYSGAGSDTQYF. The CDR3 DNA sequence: TGTGCCAGTAGTTATTCGGGAGCAGGTTCAGATACGCAGTATTTT.

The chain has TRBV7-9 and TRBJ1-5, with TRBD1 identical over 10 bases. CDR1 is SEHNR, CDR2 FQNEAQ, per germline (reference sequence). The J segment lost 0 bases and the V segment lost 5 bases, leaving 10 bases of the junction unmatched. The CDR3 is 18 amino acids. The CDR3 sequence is CASSPGTGDSYSNQPQHF. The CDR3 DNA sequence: TGTGCCAGCAGCCCAGGGACAGGGGATAGTTATAGCAATCAGCCCCAGCATTTT.

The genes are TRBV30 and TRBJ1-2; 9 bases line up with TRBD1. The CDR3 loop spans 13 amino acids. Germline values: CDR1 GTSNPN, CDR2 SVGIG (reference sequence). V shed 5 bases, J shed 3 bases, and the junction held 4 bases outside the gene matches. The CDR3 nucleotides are TGTGCCTGGCGAGGACAGGGGCACTATGGCTACACCTTC. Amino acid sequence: CAWRGQGHYGYTF.